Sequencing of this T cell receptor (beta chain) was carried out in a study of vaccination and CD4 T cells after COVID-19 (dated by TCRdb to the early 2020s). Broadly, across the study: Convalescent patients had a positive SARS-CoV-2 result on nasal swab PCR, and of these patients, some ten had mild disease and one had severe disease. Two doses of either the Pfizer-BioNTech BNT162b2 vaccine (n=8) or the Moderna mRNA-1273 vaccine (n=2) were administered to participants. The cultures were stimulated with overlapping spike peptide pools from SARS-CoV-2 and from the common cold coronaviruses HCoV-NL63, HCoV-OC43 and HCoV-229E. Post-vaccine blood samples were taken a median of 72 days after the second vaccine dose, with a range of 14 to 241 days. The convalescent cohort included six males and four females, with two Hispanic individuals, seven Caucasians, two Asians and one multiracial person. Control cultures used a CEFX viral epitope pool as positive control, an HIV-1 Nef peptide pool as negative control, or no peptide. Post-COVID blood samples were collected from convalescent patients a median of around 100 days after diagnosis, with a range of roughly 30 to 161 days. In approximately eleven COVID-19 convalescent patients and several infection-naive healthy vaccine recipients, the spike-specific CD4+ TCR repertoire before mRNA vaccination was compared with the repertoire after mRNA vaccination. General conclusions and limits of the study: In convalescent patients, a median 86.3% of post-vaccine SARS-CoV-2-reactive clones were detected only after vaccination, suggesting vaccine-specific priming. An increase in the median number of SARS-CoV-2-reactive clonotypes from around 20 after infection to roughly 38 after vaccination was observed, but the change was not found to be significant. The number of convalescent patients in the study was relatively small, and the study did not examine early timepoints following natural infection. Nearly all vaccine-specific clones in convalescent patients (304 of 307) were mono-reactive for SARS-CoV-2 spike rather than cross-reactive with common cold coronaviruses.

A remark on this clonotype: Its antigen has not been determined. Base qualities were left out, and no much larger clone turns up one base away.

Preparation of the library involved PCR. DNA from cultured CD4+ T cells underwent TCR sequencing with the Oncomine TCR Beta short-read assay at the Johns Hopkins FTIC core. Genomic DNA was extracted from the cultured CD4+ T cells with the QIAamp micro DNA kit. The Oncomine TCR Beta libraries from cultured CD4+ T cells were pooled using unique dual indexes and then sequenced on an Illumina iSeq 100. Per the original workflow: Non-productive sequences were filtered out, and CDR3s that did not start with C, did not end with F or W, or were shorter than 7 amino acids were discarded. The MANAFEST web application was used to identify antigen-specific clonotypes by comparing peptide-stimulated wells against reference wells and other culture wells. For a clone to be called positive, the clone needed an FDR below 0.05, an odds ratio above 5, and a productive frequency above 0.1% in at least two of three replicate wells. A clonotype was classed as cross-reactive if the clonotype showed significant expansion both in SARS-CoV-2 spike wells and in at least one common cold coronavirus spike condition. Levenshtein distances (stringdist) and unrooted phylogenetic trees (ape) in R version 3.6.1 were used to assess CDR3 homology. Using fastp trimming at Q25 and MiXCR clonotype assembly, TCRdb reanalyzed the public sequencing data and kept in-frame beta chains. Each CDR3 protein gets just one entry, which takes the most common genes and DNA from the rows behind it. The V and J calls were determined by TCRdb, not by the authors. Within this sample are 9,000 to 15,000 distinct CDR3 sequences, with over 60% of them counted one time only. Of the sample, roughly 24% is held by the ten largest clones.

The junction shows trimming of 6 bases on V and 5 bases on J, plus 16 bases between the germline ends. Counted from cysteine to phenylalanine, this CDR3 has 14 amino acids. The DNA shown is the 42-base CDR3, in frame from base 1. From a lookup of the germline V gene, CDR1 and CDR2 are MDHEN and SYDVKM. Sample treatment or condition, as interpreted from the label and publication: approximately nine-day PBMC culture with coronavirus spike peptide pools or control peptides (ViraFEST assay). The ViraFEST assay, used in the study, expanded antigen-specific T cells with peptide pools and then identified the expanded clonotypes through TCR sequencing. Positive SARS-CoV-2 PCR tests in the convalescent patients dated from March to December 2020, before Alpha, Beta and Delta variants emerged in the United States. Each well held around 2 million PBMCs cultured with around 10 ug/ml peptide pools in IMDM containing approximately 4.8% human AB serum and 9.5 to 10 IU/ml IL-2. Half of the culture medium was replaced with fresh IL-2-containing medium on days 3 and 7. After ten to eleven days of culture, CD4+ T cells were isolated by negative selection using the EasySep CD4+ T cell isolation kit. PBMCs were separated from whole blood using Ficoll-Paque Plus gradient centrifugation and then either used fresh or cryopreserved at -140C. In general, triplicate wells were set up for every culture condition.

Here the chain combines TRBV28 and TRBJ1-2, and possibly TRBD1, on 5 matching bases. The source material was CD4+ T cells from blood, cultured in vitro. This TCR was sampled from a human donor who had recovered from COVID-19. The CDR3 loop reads CASRPDSPGYGYTF. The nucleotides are TGTGCCAGCAGGCCTGACAGTCCCGGGTATGGCTACACCTTC.